The 32 T cell receptor beta chains below come from one sample, sequenced in a study of shared clonotypes between healthy human individuals. Using immunoSEQ multiplex PCR, the repertoire was profiled, and TCRdb retains in-frame clones only, with some absent. Among roughly 2.2 million clones listed, over 85% were seen once. Sample: naive CD4+ T cells from PBMCs. Noted subset: CD45RA+ positively selected. These receptors came from a man aged 18 to 30 in good health. Some clones in this sample may be carry-over from other donors' samples.

On this clone: This sample also contains other DNA sequences that code for the same CDR3. V usage is TRBV28 and J usage is TRBJ2-5; perhaps TRBD1 as D (5 bases). The CDR3 has 11 amino acids. Between the trimmed V and J ends, which lost 6 bases and 3 bases, there was a span of 5 bases. From germline, CDR1 is MDHEN and CDR2 SYDVKM. The CDR3 sequence: CASRQEETQYF. The CDR3 DNA is TGTGCCAGCAGACAGGAAGAGACCCAGTACTTC.

Worth noting for this clone: This specimen includes other DNA sequences encoding the same CDR3. This chain joins TRBV6-1 and TRBJ1-5; no firm D call. V was cut by 1 base and J by 6 bases, with 7 bases left in between. Germline lookup yields CDR1 MNHNS and CDR2 SASEGT. The CDR3 length is 13 residues. CDR3 sequence (DNA): TGTGCCAGCAGTGAAGGGGGAGGTCAGCCCCAGCATTTT. As protein: CASSEGGGQPQHF.

The rearrangement joins TRBV7-3 to TRBJ2-2, with 9 bases identical to TRBD1. CDR1 is SGHTA and CDR2 is FQGTGA in the germline V gene. There are 15 residues in the CDR3. The trim removed 0 bases at V and 6 bases at J, leaving 2 bases unmatched. CDR3 nucleotides: TGTGCCAGCAGCTTAACGGGACAGGGATCCGGGGAGCTGTTTTTT. It encodes CASSLTGQGSGELFF.

The chain couples TRBV27 to TRBJ2-7; D is ambiguous. V shed 5 bases and J shed 8 bases, with 16 bases lying between them. Looked up from germline, CDR1 is MNHEY and CDR2 is SMNVEV (reference sequence). The CDR3 has 13 amino acids. The CDR3 coding sequence is TGTGCCAGCAGTCCCCACTCCGATGCCAAGCAGTACTTC. Translated: CASSPHSDAKQYF.

The chain has TRBV9 and TRBJ1-3; D gene uncertain. CDR1 SGDLS and CDR2 YYNGEE come from the germline V gene. The CDR3 runs 16 residues. V gave up 2 bases and J gave up 2 bases, with 14 bases separating them. In nucleotides, the CDR3 is TGTGCCAGCAGCGTTGCTCACTCCAACCCTGGAAACACCATATATTTT. Translation gives CASSVAHSNPGNTIYF.

The chain joins TRBV14 to TRBJ1-2; 7 positions agree with TRBD1. The length of the CDR3 is 13 residues. V dropped 3 bases and J dropped 5; count of bases not matched to a gene: 3. Germline CDR1 is SGHDN and CDR2 is FVKESK. This chain's CDR3 is CASSHTQGYGYTF. In nucleotides, the CDR3 is TGTGCCAGCAGCCACACACAGGGGTATGGCTACACCTTC.

This sequence joins TRBV28 and TRBJ2-1, with TRBD2 matching 11 bases. V lost 9 bases and J lost 10; bases outside the gene matches: 8. CDR1 and CDR2 from the germline V gene are MDHEN and SYDVKM. This CDR3 region has 13 residues. CDR3 nucleotides: TGTGCCAGTATAGCGGGAGGGTACACCGAGCAGTTCTTC. Its protein is CASIAGGYTEQFF.

The CDR3 DNA is TGTGCCAGCAGTTCACCCACAAACAGGGGACGCTACGAGCAGTACTTC. This sequence encodes CASSSPTNRGRYEQYF. The chain recombines TRBV6-5 with TRBJ2-7, with TRBD1 matching 7 bases. The CDR3 is 16 amino acids. V shed 4 bases and J 3 bases; nucleotides not matched to a gene: 12. Per the germline V gene, CDR1 is MNHEY and CDR2 is SVGAGI.

The V and J genes are TRBV2 and TRBJ2-2; 8 nucleotides line up with TRBD1. The CDR3 totals 14 residues. The germline CDR1 and CDR2 sequences are SNHLY and FYNNEI. The J segment lost 4 bases and the V segment lost 8 bases, leaving 6 bases of the junction unmatched. The CDR3 DNA reads as TGTGCCAGCCTGACAGGGGTGCGCACCGGGGAGCTGTTTTTT. Translation gives CASLTGVRTGELFF.

The rearrangement links TRBV28 to TRBJ1-2; TRBD1 aligns across 9 bases. CDR3 size: 15 residues. J lost 8 bases, V lost 6 bases, and 13 bases had no gene match. Germline V gene lookup returns CDR1 MDHEN and CDR2 SYDVKM. The CDR3 region is CASSNAAQGAVGYTF. The CDR3 DNA is TGTGCCAGCAGCAACGCAGCACAGGGGGCGGTAGGCTACACCTTC.

The chain employs TRBV2 and TRBJ2-4; 9 bases map to TRBD2. The CDR3 runs 16 residues. Germline V CDR1 and CDR2: SNHLY, FYNNEI. V dropped 7 bases and J dropped 3; count of bases not matched to a gene: 10. The CDR3 DNA sequence: TGTGCCAGCACTGGGACTAGCTTCCTAGGCAAAAACATTCAGTACTTC. Protein product: CASTGTSFLGKNIQYF.

The chain combines TRBV7-9 with TRBJ2-1; 9 bases are shared with TRBD2. The ends lost 6 bases at V and 3 bases at J; junction bases unmatched: 9. Germline lookup yields CDR1 SEHNR and CDR2 FQNEAQ (reference sequence). The CDR3 is 16 residues long. For the CDR3, the DNA is TGTGCCAGCAGTCCCTACTTAGCGGGAGACTACAATGAGCAGTTCTTC. Its translation is CASSPYLAGDYNEQFF.

V usage is TRBV7-9 and J usage is TRBJ1-3, with 9 bases fitting TRBD1. This CDR3 has 17 amino acids. Germline values: CDR1 SEHNR, CDR2 FQNEAQ (reference sequence). The junction had 10 bases not matched to a gene; V was cut back by 5 bases and J by 2 bases. CDR3 DNA sequence: TGTGCCAGCAGCCCTACAGCCAGACAGGGGGCTGGAAACACCATATATTTT. It translates to CASSPTARQGAGNTIYF.

The rearrangement uses TRBV28 and TRBJ1-2; no reliable D call. The CDR3 consists of 13 residues. From germline, CDR1 is MDHEN and CDR2 SYDVKM. The germline V and J ends were trimmed by 11 bases and 3 bases, with 16 bases remaining between them. CDR3 amino acids: CALRGSADYGYTF. CDR3 sequence (DNA): TGTGCCCTAAGAGGTTCGGCGGACTATGGCTACACCTTC.

The rearrangement uses TRBV28 and TRBJ1-2; D is possibly TRBD1 (5 bases). Looked up from germline, CDR1 is MDHEN and CDR2 is SYDVKM. This CDR3 contains 16 residues. V was cut by 3 bases and J by 8 bases, with 22 bases left in between. This chain's CDR3 is CASSLGGTLRAGGYTF. Written as DNA, the CDR3 is TGTGCCAGCAGTTTGGGGGGGACTCTAAGGGCGGGCGGCTACACCTTC.

The gene calls are TRBV7-6 and TRBJ1-5; D is unclear. The germline V gene has CDR1 SGHVS and CDR2 FNYEAQ. This CDR3 spans 13 amino acids. V gave up 3 bases and J gave up 4 bases, with 7 bases separating them. The CDR3 here is CASSFGENQPQHF. For the CDR3, the DNA is TGTGCCAGCAGCTTCGGGGAGAATCAGCCCCAGCATTTT. Using reference TRBV7-6 and TRBJ1-5 for the parts outside the CDR3, the full variable domain is GAGVSQSPRYKVTKRGQDVALRCDPISGHVSLYWYRQALGQGPEFLTYFNYEAQQDKSGLPNDRFSAERPEGSISTLTIQRTEQRDSAMYRCASSFGENQPQHFGDGTRLSIL.

This clone was detected only a few times. V usage is TRBV19 and J usage is TRBJ1-5, with a possible D match to TRBD1 (5 bases). Germline values: CDR1 LNHDA, CDR2 SQIVND (reference sequence). Between the trimmed V and J ends, which lost 7 bases and 3 bases, there was a span of 10 bases. The CDR3 contains 13 residues. The CDR3 spells CASTVQANQPQHF. The CDR3 DNA sequence: TGTGCCAGTACCGTACAGGCCAATCAGCCCCAGCATTTT.

V usage is TRBV5-1 and J usage is TRBJ1-3; D unresolved. The CDR3 spans 14 residues. V lost 0 bases and J lost 2, with 6 bases in between. From germline, CDR1 is SGHRS and CDR2 YFSETQ. The CDR3 DNA follows: TGCGCCAGCAGCTTGGGCCTCACTGGAAACACCATATATTTT. This translates into CASSLGLTGNTIYF. The variable domain in full, with the rest retrieved from reference TRBV5-1 and TRBJ1-3, is KAGVTQTPRYLIKTRGQQVTLSCSPISGHRSVSWYQQTPGQGLQFLFEYFSETQRNKGNFPGRFSGRQFSNSRSEMNVSTLELGDSALYLCASSLGLTGNTIYFGEGSWLTVV.

This clone was seen once. V usage is TRBV2 and J usage is TRBJ2-5; no firm D call. This CDR3 region has 14 residues. Germline CDR1 SNHLY, CDR2 FYNNEI. V lost 1 base to trimming and J lost 5 bases, with 11 bases between them. The CDR3 DNA follows: TGTGCCAGCAGTGAAGACGGCGTTCGGGAGACCCAGTACTTC. The encoded protein is CASSEDGVRETQYF.

This chain links TRBV6-1 with TRBJ1-4, with D possibly TRBD1 on 5 matching bases. This CDR3 region has 15 residues. Germline V gene data show CDR1 as MNHNS and CDR2 as SASEGT. Trimming took 6 bases from V and 8 from J, leaving 19 bases between them. The CDR3: CASRAAAGVGEKLFF. DNA for the CDR3: TGTGCCAGCAGGGCAGCCGCGGGGGTCGGAGAAAAACTGTTTTTT.

The V call is TRBV6-5, the J call TRBJ1-2; no clear D. V lost 0 bases and J 4 bases, leaving 9 bases between the germline ends. The CDR3 contains 14 residues. CDR1 and CDR2 from the germline V gene are MNHEY and SVGAGI. The CDR3 bases are TGTGCCAGCAGTTACTCGCACAGAGGCTATGGCTACACCTTC. The encoded protein is CASSYSHRGYGYTF.

This chain links TRBV28 with TRBJ1-4; possibly TRBD1 for D (5 bases). The V end was cut by 7 bases, the J end by 7 bases, with 16 bases between. CDR3 length equals 14 residues. Germline loops: CDR1 MDHEN, CDR2 SYDVKM. CDR3 in DNA: TGTGCCAGCACCTCCGGGACGGGGAGTGAAAAACTGTTTTTT. Protein product: CASTSGTGSEKLFF. Combining the CDR3 with reference TRBV28 and TRBJ1-4 gives the whole variable domain DVKVTQSSRYLVKRTGEKVFLECVQDMDHENMFWYRQDPGLGLRLIYFSYDVKMKEKGDIPEGYSVSREKKERFSLILESASTNQTSMYLCASTSGTGSEKLFFGSGTQLSVL.

V and J are TRBV6-1 and TRBJ2-1; 7 bases are a match to TRBD2. Germline CDR1 and CDR2: MNHNS and SASEGT. The J segment lost 6 bases and the V segment lost 7 bases, leaving 12 bases of the junction unmatched. The CDR3 has 15 residues. Here the CDR3 reads CASTLAGVLSNEQFF. The CDR3 nucleotides read TGTGCCAGCACGCTCGCGGGAGTTTTGTCCAATGAGCAGTTCTTC.

This chain connects TRBV7-6 to TRBJ2-2; no reliable D call. In germline, CDR1 is SGHVS, CDR2 FNYEAQ. This CDR3 contains 17 residues. Trimming pared 1 base from V and 0 bases from J, leaving 12 bases between. The CDR3 DNA sequence: TGTGCCAGCAGCTTAGTTTCGGCAGAAACGAACACCGGGGAGCTGTTTTTT. It yields the protein CASSLVSAETNTGELFF.

V usage is TRBV7-8 and J usage is TRBJ2-7; no definite D call. The length of the CDR3 is 14 residues. V lost 2 bases and J 0 bases, leaving 8 bases between the germline ends. Germline-derived CDR1 and CDR2 are SGHVS and FQNEAQ. CDR3 in DNA: TGTGCCAGCAGCTTATCTGGTTACTCCTACGAGCAGTACTTC. Its translation: CASSLSGYSYEQYF.

V is TRBV28 and J is TRBJ1-1, with D possibly being TRBD1 (5 bases). V lost 6 bases and J lost 0, with 14 bases in between. This CDR3 has 15 amino acids. The germline V gene has CDR1 MDHEN and CDR2 SYDVKM. The CDR3 nucleotides are TGTGCCAGCAGACCTCCCCCAGGGTTGAACACTGAAGCTTTCTTT. It is translated as CASRPPPGLNTEAFF.

The V gene is TRBV6-5, the J gene TRBJ2-7, with D maybe TRBD1 (6 bases). CDR3 length: 13 amino acids. CDR1 is MNHEY, CDR2 SVGAGI, per germline. V gave up 7 bases and J gave up 4 bases, with 14 bases separating them. CDR3 in amino acids: CASTGHNEYEQYF. The CDR3 DNA follows: TGTGCCAGCACGGGACACAATGAGTACGAGCAGTACTTC.

This rearrangement joins TRBV27 to TRBJ2-2, with 11 positions matching TRBD2. V was clipped by 8 bases and J by 6 bases; unmatched bases: 8. The CDR3 is 15 amino acids. Germline V gene data show CDR1 as MNHEY and CDR2 as SMNVEV (reference sequence). CDR3 nucleotides: TGTGCCAGCGCATCAACACTAGCGGGAGCCGGGGAGCTGTTTTTT. Amino acids: CASASTLAGAGELFF.

The chain has TRBV2 and TRBJ1-2; D may be TRBD1 (6 bases). There are 13 residues in the CDR3. CDR1 and CDR2 from the germline V gene are SNHLY and FYNNEI. V was trimmed by 6 bases and J by 2 bases, leaving 10 bases between them. The CDR3 loop is CASRGGQNYGYTF. The CDR3 region has the DNA TGTGCCAGCAGGGGAGGACAGAACTATGGCTACACCTTC.

V is TRBV11-2 and J is TRBJ2-5; 8 nucleotides match TRBD2. The J call may be mistaken, given a closer DNA end match to TRBJ2-7. CDR3 size: 14 residues. Germline CDR1 reads SGHAT; CDR2 reads FQNNGV. The CDR3 DNA follows: TGTGCCAGCAGCTTAGGACTAGCGTTTTACGAGCAGTACTTC. Its protein product is CASSLGLAFYEQYF.

This rearrangement joins TRBV6-1 to TRBJ1-2, with 9 bases matching TRBD1. Trimming at V came to 6 bases and at J to 7 bases, leaving 6 bases not matched to a gene. Germline CDR1 is MNHNS and CDR2 is SASEGT. CDR3 size: 13 residues. The CDR3 bases are TGTGCCAGCAGCCCGGACAGGGGTCGTGGCTACACCTTC. This encodes CASSPDRGRGYTF.

This clone was observed a single time. Different DNA sequences within this sample yield the same CDR3. The chain has TRBV2 and TRBJ2-7; D is uncertain. Germline CDR1 SNHLY, CDR2 FYNNEI. The CDR3 spans 11 residues. Trimming took 5 bases from V and 4 from J, leaving 6 bases between them. CDR3 in amino acids: CASSPVYEQYF. In DNA, the CDR3 is TGTGCCAGCAGTCCAGTTTACGAGCAGTACTTC.